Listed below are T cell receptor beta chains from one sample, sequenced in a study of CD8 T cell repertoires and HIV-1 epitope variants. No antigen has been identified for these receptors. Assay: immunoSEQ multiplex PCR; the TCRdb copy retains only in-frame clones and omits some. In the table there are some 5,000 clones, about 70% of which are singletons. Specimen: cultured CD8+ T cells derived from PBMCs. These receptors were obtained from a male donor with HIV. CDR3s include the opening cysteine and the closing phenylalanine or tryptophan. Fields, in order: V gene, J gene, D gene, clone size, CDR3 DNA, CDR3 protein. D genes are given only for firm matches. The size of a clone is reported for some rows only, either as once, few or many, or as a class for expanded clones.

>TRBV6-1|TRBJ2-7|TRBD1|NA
TGTGCCAGCAGCGGACAGGTGATGAGGGGCTACGAGCAGTACTTC
CASSGQVMRGYEQYF
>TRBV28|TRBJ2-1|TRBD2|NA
TGTGCCAGCAGTGAAGATAGCGGGACTGCCTACAATGAGCAGTTCTTC
CASSEDSGTAYNEQFF
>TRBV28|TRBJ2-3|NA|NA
TGTGAACCGGATACGCAGTATTTT
CEPDTQYF
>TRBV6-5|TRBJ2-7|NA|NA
TGTGCCAGCAGCCGCGGGATCTCGGGCGAGCAGTACTTC
CASSRGISGEQYF
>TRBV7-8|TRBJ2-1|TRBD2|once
TGTGCCAGCAGCCCGAGCGGGAGTCCCCACAATGAGCAGTTCTTC
CASSPSGSPHNEQFF
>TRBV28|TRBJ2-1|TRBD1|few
TGTGCCAGCGGGGAGACAGGGGGCAGCGACGATGAGCAGTTCTTC
CASGETGGSDDEQFF
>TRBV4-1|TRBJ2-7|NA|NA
TGCGCCAGCAGCCTGGGCCCAGACAGCTCCTACGAGCAGTACTTC
CASSLGPDSSYEQYF
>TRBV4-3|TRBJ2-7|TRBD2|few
TGCGCCAGCAGCCAAGGGACTAGCAACGAGCAGTACTTC
CASSQGTSNEQYF
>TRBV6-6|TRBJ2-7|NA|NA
TGTGCCAGCAGTTCTTTACCGGGCTCGGGAGAGCAGTACTTC
CASSSLPGSGEQYF
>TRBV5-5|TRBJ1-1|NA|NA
TGTGCCAGCAGCTTGGGGTACTCTGAAGCTTTCTTT
CASSLGYSEAFF
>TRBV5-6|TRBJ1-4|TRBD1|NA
TGTGCCAGCAGCTCCCGGGACCCGGAACGGGACAGCGGGTGGGAAAAACTGTTTTTT
CASSSRDPERDSGWEKLFF
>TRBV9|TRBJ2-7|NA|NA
TGTGCCAGCAGCCACCCCGCTACGGGGAGCTCCTACGAGCAGTACTTC
CASSHPATGSSYEQYF
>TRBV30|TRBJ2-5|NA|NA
TGTGCCTGGAGTGTGGGTCAGGGATTGGAGACCCAGTACTTC
CAWSVGQGLETQYF
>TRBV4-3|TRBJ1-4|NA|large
TGCGCCAGCAGCCAAGATTCAACGGGGAACATTGCAACTAATGAAAAACTGTTTTTT
CASSQDSTGNIATNEKLFF
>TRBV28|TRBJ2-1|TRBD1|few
TGTGCCAGCAGTTTAGAGACAGGGAATGAGCAGTTCTTC
CASSLETGNEQFF
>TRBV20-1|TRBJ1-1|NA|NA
TGCAGTGCTGGGGAGCCTGAAGCTTTCTTT
CSAGEPEAFF
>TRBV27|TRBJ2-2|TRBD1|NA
TGTGCCAGCAGCCCTGTAACAGGGGTACCCGGGGAGCTGTTTTTT
CASSPVTGVPGELFF
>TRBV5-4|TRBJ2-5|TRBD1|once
TGTGCCAGCAGCTCAGGGACAGGGGGCGGAGAGACCCAGTACTTC
CASSSGTGGGETQYF
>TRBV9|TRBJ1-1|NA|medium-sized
TGTGCCAGCAGCGCCGGGGAGATTTTGAACACTGAAGCTTTCTTT
CASSAGEILNTEAFF
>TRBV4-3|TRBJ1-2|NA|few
TGCGCCAGCAGCCAAGAGCTCGGATCTAACTATGGCTACACCTTC
CASSQELGSNYGYTF
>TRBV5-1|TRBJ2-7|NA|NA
TGCGCCAGCAGCTTGTATGCCGGGGGCTACGAGCAGTACTTC
CASSLYAGGYEQYF
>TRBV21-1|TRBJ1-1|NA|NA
TGTGCCAGCAGTAGAGGCACTGAAGCTTTCTTT
CASSRGTEAFF
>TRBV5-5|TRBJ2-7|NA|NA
TGTGCCAGCAGCCTTGGGGCGGGGAGCTCCTACGAGCAGTACTTC
CASSLGAGSSYEQYF
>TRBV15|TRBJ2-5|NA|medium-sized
TGTGCCACCAGCAGAGATCGGAGAGAGACCCAGTACTTC
CATSRDRRETQYF
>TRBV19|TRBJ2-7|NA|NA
TGTGCCAGTAGTATCCCCGGCCACCACTACGAGCAGTACTTC
CASSIPGHHYEQYF
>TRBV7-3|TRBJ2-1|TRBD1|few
TGTGCCAGCAGCTTAGCGGGACAGGGCTCCTACAATGAGCAGTTCTTC
CASSLAGQGSYNEQFF
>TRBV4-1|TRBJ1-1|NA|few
TGCGCCAGCAGCCCTGGATCTCGGGGCACTGAAGCTTTCTTT
CASSPGSRGTEAFF
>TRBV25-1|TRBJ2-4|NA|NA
TGTGCCAGCACGGATTCCAAAAACATTCAGTACTTC
CASTDSKNIQYF
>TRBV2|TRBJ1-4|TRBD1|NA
TGTGCCAGCAGGGGGACAGGGGAGTATGAAAAACTGTTTTTT
CASRGTGEYEKLFF
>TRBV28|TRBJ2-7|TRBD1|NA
TGTGCCAGCAGTTTCCCGACAGGGGGCTACTACGAGCAGTACTTC
CASSFPTGGYYEQYF
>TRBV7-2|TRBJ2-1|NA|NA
TGTGCCAGCAGCTCTGCCGGGACTCACGTTTACAATGAGCAGTTCTTC
CASSSAGTHVYNEQFF
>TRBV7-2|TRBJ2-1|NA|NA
TGTGCCAGCAGCGATGGAAACTACAATGAGCAGTTCTTC
CASSDGNYNEQFF